The 32 T cell receptor beta chains reported below all come from one sample, sequenced in a study of blood T cell repertoires in COVID-19. Here immunoSEQ multiplex PCR was the method, and the copy in TCRdb shows in-frame clones only, minus some. The sample has fewer than 75,000 clones; 70% to 90% are singletons. The sample was peripheral blood. Receptors originate from a man aged 55 to 70 with active or convalescent COVID-19.

The V call is TRBV5-4, the J call TRBJ2-7; 9 bases are a match to TRBD2. Germline V lookup: CDR1 SGHNT, CDR2 YYREEE (reference sequence). J lost 7 bases, V lost 0 bases, and 8 bases had no gene match. This CDR3 region has 15 residues. The CDR3 sequence is CASSLDQRGVGEQYF. The CDR3 DNA reads as TGTGCCAGCAGCTTGGACCAGCGGGGGGTCGGGGAGCAGTACTTC.

The chain uses TRBV20-1 and TRBJ2-1; the D gene is possibly TRBD2 (5 bases). The CDR3 has 9 amino acids. Trimming stripped 8 bases from V and 10 bases from J, with 9 bases between. Germline V lookup: CDR1 DFQATT, CDR2 SNEGSKA (reference sequence). CDR3 sequence (DNA): TGCAGTACCGGCGGGGAGCAGTTCTTC. Amino acids: CSTGGEQFF.

This clone was counted a few times. The chain carries TRBV25-1 and TRBJ1-2, with D uncertain. The V end was cut by 6 bases, the J end by 5 bases, with 13 bases between. The CDR3 contains 13 residues. CDR1 MGHDK and CDR2 SYGVNS come from the germline V gene. The CDR3 DNA sequence: TGTGCCAGCAGAAATGAGGTGTCGTATGGCTACACCTTC. It translates to CASRNEVSYGYTF.

The chain recombines TRBV7-6 with TRBJ1-2; maybe TRBD1 (6 bases). Trimming shortened V by 1 base and J by 4 bases, and 16 bases separated the two germline ends. The germline V gene encodes CDR1 SGHVS and CDR2 FNYEAQ. The CDR3 is 16 amino acids. The CDR3 DNA sequence: TGTGCCAGCAGCTTAGTAGGGGGACGGACCCCCTATGGCTACACCTTC. Translated: CASSLVGGRTPYGYTF.

This chain links TRBV6-5 with TRBJ1-3; unclear D gene. Germline CDR1 is MNHEY and CDR2 is SVGAGI. The CDR3 is 12 residues long. With 5 bases removed from V and 2 bases from J, the gap between germline ends came to 4 bases. In DNA form, the CDR3 reads TGTGCCAGCAGTCCAACTGGAAACACCATATATTTT. Protein product: CASSPTGNTIYF.

The chain combines TRBV24-1 with TRBJ2-3, with TRBD2 matching 10 bases. This CDR3 region has 16 residues. Germline V lookup: CDR1 KGHDR, CDR2 SFDVKD. V lost 4 bases and J lost 4; bases outside the gene matches: 7. CDR3 nucleotides: TGTGCCACCAGTGACCCTAGCGGGGGACGCGCAGATACGCAGTATTTT. The encoded protein is CATSDPSGGRADTQYF.

The V and J genes are TRBV11-2 and TRBJ2-1; the match to TRBD2 covers 8 bases. With V trimmed by 0 bases and J by 15 bases, 4 bases remained unmatched. The CDR3 is 12 residues long. The germline gives CDR1 SGHAT, CDR2 FQNNGV. The CDR3 loop reads CASSLEGTRLFF. The CDR3 bases are TGTGCCAGCAGCTTAGAGGGGACTAGACTGTTCTTC.

Only one count was recorded for this clone. This CDR3 is also generated by other DNA sequences in the sample. The rearrangement joins TRBV23-1 to TRBJ1-5, with D perhaps TRBD1 (5 bases). TRBV23-1 is identified as an open reading frame with a role that is uncertain. Trimming shortened V by 8 bases and J by 1 base, and 24 bases separated the two germline ends. The CDR3 has 18 amino acids. The CDR3 DNA reads as TGCGCCAGCGGCCCCTGTTCTAAGTTGGGGCCAAGCAATCAGCCCCAGCATTTT. Encoded protein: CASGPCSKLGPSNQPQHF.

The chain couples TRBV27 to TRBJ2-1, with 10 bases lining up with TRBD1. The ends lost 8 bases at V and 7 bases at J; junction bases unmatched: 5. The germline gives CDR1 MNHEY, CDR2 SMNVEV (reference sequence). The CDR3 covers 13 residues. This chain's CDR3 is CASQGQGRNEQFF. The CDR3 bases are TGTGCCAGCCAGGGACAGGGGCGGAATGAGCAGTTCTTC.

The chain has TRBV18 and TRBJ1-2, with no clear D. V lost 1 base and J lost 6, with 12 bases in between. CDR1 is KGHSH, CDR2 LQKENI, per germline. CDR3 size: 14 residues. The CDR3 DNA sequence: TGTGCCAGCTCACCACGGAGGGAACCCCATGGCTACACCTTC. This encodes CASSPRREPHGYTF. Using reference TRBV18 and TRBJ1-2 for the parts outside the CDR3, the full variable domain is NAGVMQNPRHLVRRRGQEARLRCSPMKGHSHVYWYRQLPEEGLKFMVYLQKENIIDESGMPKERFSAEFPKEGPSILRIQQVVRGDSAAYFCASSPRREPHGYTFGSGTRLTVV.

The CDR3 DNA reads TGTGCCAGCAGCAGAGACAGGGGGCAACGGAATCAGCCCCAGCATTTT. Translation gives CASSRDRGQRNQPQHF. The V and J genes are TRBV5-8 and TRBJ1-5, with 10 bases identical to TRBD1. This CDR3 has 16 amino acids. V gave up 4 bases and J gave up 4 bases; unmatched junction bases: 8. Germline values: CDR1 SGHTS, CDR2 YDEGEE.

The gene calls are TRBV18 and TRBJ1-4; D gene ambiguous. Trimming pared 5 bases from V and 4 bases from J, leaving 8 bases between. The CDR3 loop spans 13 amino acids. Per the germline V gene, CDR1 is KGHSH and CDR2 is LQKENI. The CDR3 here is CASSDKINEKLFF. The CDR3, as DNA: TGTGCCAGCTCAGACAAAATTAATGAAAAACTGTTTTTT.

The chain carries TRBV2 and TRBJ2-7, with D perhaps matching TRBD1 (6 bases). Trimming stripped 5 bases from V and 3 bases from J, with 8 bases between. Germline-derived CDR1 and CDR2 are SNHLY and FYNNEI. The CDR3 spans 12 residues. CDR3 region: CASSRTDYEQYF. The CDR3 DNA follows: TGTGCCAGCAGTCGGACAGACTACGAGCAGTACTTC.

The chain recombines TRBV5-1 with TRBJ1-2; maybe TRBD1 (6 bases). Deletions cut 3 bases from V and 7 bases from J, with 10 bases between. Germline V gene sequence: CDR1 SGHRS, CDR2 YFSETQ. CDR3 length equals 12 residues. The CDR3 region is CASSSQGLGYTF. The DNA of the CDR3 is TGCGCCAGCAGCTCTCAGGGGCTTGGCTACACCTTC.

This sequence joins TRBV30 and TRBJ2-1; 9 bases match TRBD1. J lost 6 bases, V lost 3 bases, and 15 bases had no gene match. Germline CDR1 reads GTSNPN; CDR2 reads SVGIG (reference sequence). The CDR3 totals 17 residues. In DNA, the CDR3 is TGTGCCTGGAGGCCGGGACCCGGGACAGGGAATACCAATGAGCAGTTCTTC. Encoded protein: CAWRPGPGTGNTNEQFF.

This chain links TRBV28 with TRBJ2-7, with TRBD1 as a possible D gene (6 bases). From germline, CDR1 is MDHEN and CDR2 SYDVKM. The V end was cut by 4 bases, the J end by 12 bases, with 22 bases between. This CDR3 has 14 amino acids. CDR3 nucleotides: TGTGCCAGCAGTTCCCCGGGACACCCGAAAGGGCGGTACTTC. Protein: CASSSPGHPKGRYF.

V usage is TRBV7-9 and J usage is TRBJ2-3; 7 bases align to TRBD1. The CDR3 is made up of 16 amino acids. Unmatched junction bases numbered 4, after V lost 0 bases and J lost 1 base. The V gene's germline CDR1 is SEHNR and CDR2 FQNEAQ (reference sequence). The CDR3 region is CASSLAGTVGTDTQYF. The CDR3 bases are TGTGCCAGCAGCTTAGCCGGGACAGTAGGCACAGATACGCAGTATTTT.

J is TRBJ1-5 and V is TRBV15; D not certain. The CDR3 runs to 14 residues. The V and J ends lost 6 bases and 6 bases respectively, with 15 bases between them. Per the germline V gene, CDR1 is LNHNV and CDR2 is YYDKDF (reference sequence). CDR3 region: CATSFREESQPQHF. The DNA for the CDR3 is TGTGCCACCAGTTTTAGGGAGGAAAGTCAGCCCCAGCATTTT.

The chain recombines TRBV5-5 with TRBJ1-5; TRBD1 matches 8 bases. Germline V lookup: CDR1 SGHKS, CDR2 YYEKEE (reference sequence). This CDR3 spans 16 amino acids. The trim removed 4 bases at V and 4 bases at J, leaving 10 bases unmatched. CDR3 amino acids: CASSLTRGQVNQPQHF. In nucleotides, the CDR3 is TGTGCCAGCAGCCTGACCAGGGGACAGGTTAATCAGCCCCAGCATTTT.

This clone appeared a few times. CDR3 nucleotide sequence: TGTGCCAGCAGTTCAAGGACAGGGCGAGGCAATCAGCCCCAGCATTTT. This codes for CASSSRTGRGNQPQHF. The chain is built from TRBV27 and TRBJ1-5, with 8 bases lining up with TRBD1. Per the germline V gene, CDR1 is MNHEY and CDR2 is SMNVEV (reference sequence). The CDR3 is made up of 16 amino acids. J was trimmed by 2 bases and V by 4 bases; bases with no gene match: 7.

In regard to this clone: This CDR3 is also generated by other DNA sequences in the sample. The chain carries TRBV6-5 and TRBJ1-1; a possible D gene is TRBD1 (6 bases). The V end lost 5 bases, the J end lost 0 bases, and 13 bases lay between the germline ends. Per germline, CDR1 MNHEY and CDR2 SVGAGI. CDR3 size: 15 residues. The CDR3 DNA sequence: TGTGCCAGCAGTCACCGGGGGGACATGAACACTGAAGCTTTCTTT. This encodes CASSHRGDMNTEAFF.

The rearrangement links TRBV29-1 to TRBJ1-1; D is unresolved. CDR1 and CDR2 (germline): SQVTM, ANQGSEA. The CDR3 is made up of 15 amino acids. V was pared by 2 bases and J by 5 bases, with 18 bases between. In DNA, the CDR3 is TGCAGCGTTGAACCCTATCTGACTCGGGGTACTGAAGCTTTCTTT. It specifies CSVEPYLTRGTEAFF.

The rearrangement joins TRBV5-1 to TRBJ1-3; no reliable D call. The CDR3 totals 14 residues. Germline CDR1 SGHRS, CDR2 YFSETQ. V gave up 0 bases and J gave up 3 bases, with 7 bases separating them. This CDR3 is CASSLVAGGNTIYF. DNA of the CDR3: TGCGCCAGCAGCTTGGTCGCAGGTGGAAACACCATATATTTT.

V usage is TRBV5-6 and J usage is TRBJ2-1, with a possible D match to TRBD2 (5 bases). The V end lost 0 bases, the J end lost 8 bases, and 18 bases lay between the germline ends. Germline V gene sequence: CDR1 SGHDT, CDR2 YYEEEE. The CDR3 is 16 residues long. CDR3 residues: CASSLGLTGAGDEQFF. The CDR3 DNA is TGTGCCAGCAGCTTGGGTCTGACGGGCGCGGGTGATGAGCAGTTCTTC.

This clone was recorded only once. The CDR3 spells CASSLVRDRTYEQYF. The DNA of the CDR3 is TGCGCCAGCAGCTTGGTTAGGGACAGAACCTACGAGCAGTACTTC. J is TRBJ2-7 and V is TRBV5-1; the match to TRBD1 covers 7 bases. Trimming cost V 0 bases and J 2 bases; bases outside gene matches: 5. Germline CDR1 and CDR2: SGHRS and YFSETQ. The CDR3 covers 15 residues.

The DNA for the CDR3 is TGTGCCAGCAGCGCGACAGAAAAGGGGACCCAGTACTTC. Its translation: CASSATEKGTQYF. V gene TRBV3-1 (or the pseudogene TRBV3-2) combines with J gene TRBJ2-5, with D possibly matching TRBD1 (5 bases). The CDR3 is made up of 13 amino acids. Trimming shortened V by 5 bases and J by 7 bases, and 14 bases separated the two germline ends. Germline-derived CDR1 and CDR2 are LGHDT and YNNKEL (reference sequence).

The chain employs TRBV5-1 and TRBJ2-3; D is unclear. The CDR3 consists of 15 residues. Germline CDR1 reads SGHRS; CDR2 reads YFSETQ. The V and J ends lost 0 bases and 1 base respectively, with 9 bases between them. This chain's CDR3 is CASSLGNQGTDTQYF. DNA for the CDR3: TGCGCCAGCAGCTTGGGTAATCAGGGCACAGATACGCAGTATTTT.

The rearrangement joins TRBV19 to TRBJ2-3, with TRBD2 identical over 9 bases. After removal of 6 bases from V and 2 bases from J, the junction contained 6 bases not matched to a gene. The CDR3 sequence is 15 residues long. Germline assignment: CDR1 LNHDA and CDR2 SQIVND (reference sequence). The CDR3 loop reads CASRKAGGPTDTQYF. The DNA for the CDR3 is TGTGCCAGTAGAAAAGCGGGAGGCCCCACAGATACGCAGTATTTT.

This chain joins TRBV2 and TRBJ2-7, with D possibly TRBD1 on 6 matching bases. V shed 10 bases and J shed 0 bases, with 10 bases lying between them. Germline values: CDR1 SNHLY, CDR2 FYNNEI. The CDR3 totals 12 residues. The DNA of the CDR3 is TGTGCCACCCGACAGGACTCCTACGAGCAGTACTTC. It yields the protein CATRQDSYEQYF. Combining the CDR3 with reference TRBV2 and TRBJ2-7 gives the whole variable domain EPEVTQTPSHQVTQMGQEVILRCVPISNHLYFYWYRQILGQKVEFLVSFYNNEISEKSEIFDDQFSVERPDGSNFTLKIRSTKLEDSAMYFCATRQDSYEQYFGPGTRLTVT.

The rearrangement uses TRBV4-3 and TRBJ2-2, with 9 bases fitting TRBD2. The CDR3 is made up of 15 amino acids. Germline V CDR1 and CDR2: LGHNA, YSLEER. V lost 4 bases to trimming and J lost 7 bases; unmatched junction nucleotides: 7. CDR3 sequence: CASSRQRGAIGELFF. The CDR3 DNA is TGCGCCAGCAGCCGCCAGCGGGGGGCAATCGGGGAGCTGTTTTTT.

The chain carries TRBV7-8 and TRBJ1-1; 7 positions agree with TRBD1. V was pared by 1 base and J by 4 bases, with 3 bases of the junction left unmatched. In germline, CDR1 is SGHVS, CDR2 FQNEAQ. The CDR3 has 14 residues. CDR3 region: CASSLGAGGTEAFF. As DNA, the CDR3 is TGTGCCAGCAGCTTAGGGGCAGGGGGCACTGAAGCTTTCTTT.

The chain joins TRBV19 to TRBJ2-1; 14 nucleotides align to TRBD2. The V gene end was trimmed by 4 bases and the J gene end by 0 bases; junction bases not matched to a gene: 5. The CDR3 runs 18 residues. The germline gives CDR1 LNHDA, CDR2 SQIVND (reference sequence). This chain's CDR3 is CASSRGLAGVSSYNEQFF. The CDR3 DNA sequence: TGTGCCAGTAGTAGGGGACTAGCGGGAGTGAGCTCCTACAATGAGCAGTTCTTC.